These 25 T cell receptor beta chains originate from one sample sequenced in a study of vaccination and CD4 T cells after COVID-19. Treatment of the sample: roughly ten-day PBMC culture with coronavirus spike peptide pools or control peptides (ViraFEST assay). For these TCRs, the target antigens are not known. An Oncomine TCR Beta short-read assay was used to sequence the DNA from cultured CD4+ T cells. MiXCR was run by TCRdb on the PCR reads, yielding one entry per CDR3 protein. Of approximately 3,100 distinct CDR3 sequences listed, around three quarters are singletons. The sequencing input was CD4+ T cells from blood, cultured in vitro. These receptors were obtained from a human donor who had recovered from COVID-19.

The chain couples TRBV7-3 to TRBJ2-7, with 9 positions matching TRBD1. V dropped 2 bases and J dropped 5; count of bases not matched to a gene: 4. CDR1 is SGHTA and CDR2 is FQGTGA in the germline V gene. The CDR3 runs to 14 residues. CDR3 protein: CASSLDRGSDEQYF. Here the CDR3 DNA reads TGTGCCAGCAGCTTAGACAGGGGGAGCGACGAGCAGTACTTC.

This chain links TRBV6-5 with TRBJ1-2; the match to TRBD1 covers 11 bases. The CDR3 extends over 14 amino acids. The trim removed 0 bases at V and 8 bases at J, leaving 2 bases unmatched. Germline values: CDR1 MNHEY, CDR2 SVGAGI. The CDR3 is CASSYSGTGGGYTF. The CDR3 DNA sequence: TGTGCCAGCAGTTACTCAGGGACAGGGGGAGGCTACACCTTC.

V gene TRBV27 combines with J gene TRBJ1-5; D remains ambiguous. Germline V gene sequence: CDR1 MNHEY, CDR2 SMNVEV (reference sequence). Deletions cut 6 bases from V and 7 bases from J, with 10 bases between. This CDR3 region has 12 residues. This chain's CDR3 is CASSSLRQPQHF. As DNA, the CDR3 is TGTGCCAGCAGCTCCCTACGACAGCCCCAGCATTTT.

The chain links TRBV6-5 to TRBJ2-5, with D maybe TRBD1 (5 bases). The germline V gene has CDR1 MNHEY and CDR2 SVGAGI. V was shortened by 2 bases and J by 5 bases, with 9 bases between the two germline ends. The CDR3 length is 13 residues. CDR3 nucleotide sequence: TGTGCCAGCAGTTACGTAGGGGTGGAGACCCAGTACTTC. It translates to CASSYVGVETQYF.

CDR3 sequence: CSASTSPGGANYGYTF. The CDR3 DNA sequence: TGCAGTGCTAGTACGTCTCCGGGGGGGGCTAACTATGGCTACACCTTC. The chain links TRBV20-1 to TRBJ1-2; D is perhaps TRBD1 (5 bases). With 3 bases removed from V and 0 bases from J, the gap between germline ends came to 17 bases. The germline V gene has CDR1 DFQATT and CDR2 SNEGSKA (reference sequence). The CDR3 sequence is 16 residues long.

The chain has TRBV19 and TRBJ1-2; possible D gene TRBD1, 6 bases. This CDR3 has 13 residues. Germline V gene lookup returns CDR1 LNHDA and CDR2 SQIVND (reference sequence). Trimming cost V 6 bases and J 5 bases, with 13 bases left between them. CDR3 residues: CASRDQGKYGYTF. Here the CDR3 DNA reads TGTGCCAGTAGAGACCAGGGGAAGTATGGCTACACCTTC.

V usage is TRBV6-1 and J usage is TRBJ1-2; D uncertain. Germline CDR1 is MNHNS and CDR2 is SASEGT. Trimming cost V 2 bases and J 9 bases, with 19 bases left between them. This CDR3 comprises 15 residues. For the CDR3, the DNA is TGTGCCAGCAGTGAAACCTCCTTTCGAATAAGGAGCTACACCTTC. Its translation is CASSETSFRIRSYTF.

This clonotype is labeled as large (0.1 to 1%). The chain employs TRBV7-2 and TRBJ2-3; D call uncertain. The CDR3 is 12 amino acids. Deletions cut 5 bases from V and 8 bases from J, with 11 bases between. The germline CDR1 and CDR2 sequences are SGHTA and FQGNSA. The CDR3 bases are TGTGCCAGCAGCCCCCTAATAGGTACGCAGTATTTT. This encodes CASSPLIGTQYF.

In its sample, this clonotype ranks as large. The J gene is TRBJ1-2, the V gene TRBV9; D is unclear. The V gene lost 0 bases and the J gene lost 4 bases, with 7 bases spanning the gap. Germline values: CDR1 SGDLS, CDR2 YYNGEE. The CDR3 sequence is 13 residues long. This CDR3 reads CASSVGNSYGYTF. The CDR3 DNA follows: TGTGCCAGCAGCGTAGGGAACAGCTATGGCTACACCTTC.

The chain employs TRBV27 and TRBJ1-6; weak D call: TRBD1 (5 bases). The CDR3 extends over 12 amino acids. Germline V CDR1 and CDR2: MNHEY, SMNVEV (reference sequence). V was clipped by 6 bases and J by 10 bases, with 10 bases between them. The CDR3 region has the DNA TGTGCCAGCAGGGGGGGTTCCTCACCCCTCCACTTT. Translating gives CASRGGSSPLHF.

This clonotype was observed once. The genes are TRBV7-6 and TRBJ1-1; D not resolved. In germline, CDR1 is SGHVS, CDR2 FNYEAQ. The CDR3 has 14 residues. V was shortened by 2 bases and J by 6 bases, with 13 bases between the two germline ends. The CDR3 bases are TGTGCCAGCAGCTTAACGTCGGCAGGAGCTGAAGCTTTCTTT. Translated: CASSLTSAGAEAFF.

In this sample, this clonotype turned up a few times. This rearrangement joins TRBV7-2 to TRBJ1-5, with 7 bases identical to TRBD1. Germline V gene lookup returns CDR1 SGHTA and CDR2 FQGNSA. The CDR3 covers 16 residues. V shed 5 bases and J 2 bases; nucleotides not matched to a gene: 9. CDR3 region: CASSSRQGGGNQPQHF. CDR3 sequence (DNA): TGTGCCAGCAGCAGCCGACAGGGAGGTGGCAATCAGCCCCAGCATTTT. The variable domain in full, completed from reference TRBV7-2 and TRBJ1-5, reads GAGVSQSPSNKVTEKGKDVELRCDPISGHTALYWYRQSLGQGLEFLIYFQGNSAPDKSGLPSDRFSAERTGGSVSTLTIQRTQQEDSAVYLCASSSRQGGGNQPQHFGDGTRLSIL.

Judged by abundance, this clonotype is large. The gene calls are TRBV10-1 and TRBJ1-5; D perhaps matches TRBD1 (5 bases). CDR3 length equals 14 residues. Trimming shortened V by 8 bases and J by 1 base, and 12 bases separated the two germline ends. Looked up from germline, CDR1 is WNHNN and CDR2 is SYGVQD (reference sequence). DNA of the CDR3: TGCGCCAGCTACCCTTGGGGGAGCAATCAGCCCCAGCATTTT. Its translation is CASYPWGSNQPQHF.

The chain is built from TRBV6-1 and TRBJ1-2; weak D call: TRBD1 (5 bases). V shed 1 base and J shed 8 bases, with 11 bases lying between them. The germline V gene encodes CDR1 MNHNS and CDR2 SASEGT. The CDR3 has 13 residues. The CDR3 nucleotides are TGTGCCAGCAGTGAAGTCGCCCAGGGCGGCTACACCTTC. It encodes CASSEVAQGGYTF.

The V call is TRBV27, the J call TRBJ1-1; no clear D gene. The CDR3 covers 15 residues. The V and J ends lost 4 bases and 2 bases respectively, with 14 bases between them. Germline V lookup: CDR1 MNHEY, CDR2 SMNVEV (reference sequence). CDR3 DNA sequence: TGTGCCAGCAGTTCAATTCGGAAACTTAACACTGAAGCTTTCTTT. Encoded protein: CASSSIRKLNTEAFF.

Worth noting for this clonotype: At one end the junction does not follow the germline gene, possibly because of a read error. The chain employs TRBV27 and TRBJ1-2, with D tentatively TRBD1 (6 bases). Germline loops: CDR1 MNHEY, CDR2 SMNVEV (reference sequence). The CDR3 is 14 residues long. The CDR3 DNA is TGTGCCAGCAGTTTCAAAGGGACAAGTTATGGCTACGCCTTC. Protein sequence: CASSFKGTSYGYAF.

The chain is built from TRBV7-6 and TRBJ2-3, with 9 bases lining up with TRBD2. The CDR3 has 16 residues. Trimming cost V 5 bases and J 4 bases; bases outside gene matches: 10. CDR1 SGHVS and CDR2 FNYEAQ come from the germline V gene. The CDR3 region has the DNA TGTGCCAGCAGCCCGGGGGTTAGCGGGGGCGCAGATACGCAGTATTTT. It codes for CASSPGVSGGADTQYF.

This clonotype appeared a single time. V is TRBV27 and J is TRBJ2-3; 7 positions match TRBD1. V gave up 7 bases and J gave up 2 bases; unmatched junction bases: 9. Germline loops: CDR1 MNHEY, CDR2 SMNVEV (reference sequence). There are 15 residues in the CDR3. CDR3 loop: CASTQGDRYTDTQYF. CDR3 coding DNA: TGTGCCAGCACTCAAGGGGACAGATACACAGATACGCAGTATTTT.

This rearrangement joins TRBV19 to TRBJ1-1; D is possibly TRBD1 (5 bases). The CDR3 has 13 amino acids. Germline CDR1 and CDR2: LNHDA and SQIVND (reference sequence). Trimming cost V 8 bases and J 1 base, with 11 bases left between them. The DNA for the CDR3 is TGTGCCAGTGCCCAGGGCAGGAACACTGAAGCTTTCTTT. Amino acid sequence: CASAQGRNTEAFF.

V gene TRBV6-1 combines with J gene TRBJ2-3, with 8 bases lining up with TRBD2. Germline CDR1 MNHNS, CDR2 SASEGT. V was clipped by 6 bases and J by 1 base; unmatched bases: 9. The CDR3 covers 16 residues. The CDR3 DNA reads TGTGCCAGCAGCATTAGCGGGGCCACTGGCACAGATACGCAGTATTTT. Translating gives CASSISGATGTDTQYF.

In this sample, this clonotype is medium-sized. The V gene is TRBV4-2, the J gene TRBJ2-5; 10 positions match TRBD2. V shed 5 bases and J 3 bases; nucleotides not matched to a gene: 6. Germline V gene data show CDR1 as LGHNA and CDR2 as YNFKEQ. The CDR3 has 15 amino acids. CDR3 amino acids: CASSVTSGVEETQYF. The CDR3 bases are TGTGCCAGCAGCGTAACTAGCGGGGTGGAAGAGACCCAGTACTTC.

The rearrangement joins TRBV5-6 to TRBJ1-2, with TRBD1 matching 7 bases. Losses at the gene ends were 0 bases for V and 5 bases for J; bases not matched to a gene: 7. The germline V gene has CDR1 SGHDT and CDR2 YYEEEE. This CDR3 is 15 amino acids long. As DNA, the CDR3 is TGTGCCAGCAGCTTGGCATTTGGGACAGATTATGGCTACACCTTC. As protein: CASSLAFGTDYGYTF.

This clonotype is termed medium-sized (0.01 to 0.1%). The chain couples TRBV2 to TRBJ1-2, with D perhaps TRBD1 (6 bases). Trimming shortened V by 4 bases and J by 4 bases, and 16 bases separated the two germline ends. The germline gives CDR1 SNHLY, CDR2 FYNNEI. CDR3 size: 15 residues. CDR3 sequence: CASSVRVGQTYGYTF. In DNA, the CDR3 is TGTGCCAGCAGTGTAAGGGTCGGACAGACCTATGGCTACACCTTC.

The rearrangement links TRBV27 to TRBJ1-1; D is unresolved. This CDR3 is built from 15 residues. V gave up 4 bases and J gave up 3 bases, with 15 bases separating them. Germline CDR1 and CDR2: MNHEY and SMNVEV (reference sequence). The CDR3 nucleotides are TGTGCCAGCAGTTCCAGATCGTATGGGGACACTGAAGCTTTCTTT. Its translation is CASSSRSYGDTEAFF.

The chain uses TRBV2 and TRBJ1-4; D is possibly TRBD1 (6 bases). There are 15 residues in the CDR3. V lost 6 bases, J lost 5 bases, and 16 bases lay in between. Per germline, CDR1 SNHLY and CDR2 FYNNEI. In nucleotides, the CDR3 is TGTGCCAGCAGATTGGGGTCAGGGGCAAATGAAAAACTGTTTTTT. This encodes CASRLGSGANEKLFF. Drawing the rest from reference TRBV2 and TRBJ1-4, the complete variable domain is EPEVTQTPSHQVTQMGQEVILRCVPISNHLYFYWYRQILGQKVEFLVSFYNNEISEKSEIFDDQFSVERPDGSNFTLKIRSTKLEDSAMYFCASRLGSGANEKLFFGSGTQLSVL.